The rows below give T cell receptor beta chains drawn from one sample of a study of T cell responses to AZD1222 COVID-19 vaccine. Libraries were prepared by immunoSEQ multiplex PCR; TCRdb keeps only in-frame clonotypes and omits some of them. The repertoire consists of roughly 100,000 clones, with roughly nine tenths occurring once and the leading ten covering 16%. Sequences were derived from peripheral blood, sampled on day 0 of AZD1222 vaccination. The receptors were gathered from an adult in good health. The CDR3 runs from the conserved cysteine through the conserved F or W. Fields, in order: J gene, clone size, D gene, V gene, CDR3 protein, CDR3 DNA. A D gene is named only where the DNA matches it firmly. Expanded clones are given a class, and other clones once, few, many or no size at all.

J gene: TRBJ1-1; clone size: NA; D gene: NA; V gene: TRBV30; CDR3 protein: CAWGSKEMNTEAFF; CDR3 DNA: TGTGCCTGGGGGAGTAAAGAGATGAACACTGAAGCTTTCTTT
J gene: TRBJ2-7; clone size: NA; D gene: TRBD1; V gene: TRBV4-2; CDR3 protein: CASSQAPGTGFMEQYF; CDR3 DNA: TGTGCCAGCAGCCAAGCTCCCGGGACAGGGTTTATGGAGCAGTACTTC
J gene: TRBJ1-6; clone size: NA; D gene: TRBD1; V gene: TRBV2; CDR3 protein: CASFGQGGNSPLHF; CDR3 DNA: TGTGCCAGCTTTGGACAGGGAGGCAATTCACCCCTCCACTTT
J gene: TRBJ2-3; clone size: NA; D gene: TRBD1; V gene: TRBV6-1; CDR3 protein: CASSEQTGGGTDTQYF; CDR3 DNA: TGTGCCAGCAGCGAACAGACAGGGGGAGGGACAGATACGCAGTATTTT
J gene: TRBJ1-2; clone size: few; D gene: TRBD1; V gene: TRBV19; CDR3 protein: CASRQGYTSNYGYTF; CDR3 DNA: TGTGCCAGCCGACAGGGGTATACTTCTAACTATGGCTACACCTTC
J gene: TRBJ2-7; clone size: medium-sized; D gene: TRBD2; V gene: TRBV9; CDR3 protein: CASSVELGGSSYEQYF; CDR3 DNA: TGTGCCAGCAGCGTAGAATTGGGAGGGAGCTCCTACGAGCAGTACTTC
J gene: TRBJ2-3; clone size: NA; D gene: NA; V gene: TRBV4-2; CDR3 protein: CASSQRPVFQDTDTQYF; CDR3 DNA: TGTGCCAGCAGCCAGAGACCGGTCTTCCAGGACACAGATACGCAGTATTTT
J gene: TRBJ2-7; clone size: NA; D gene: TRBD1; V gene: TRBV5-1; CDR3 protein: CASSSLQGLSYEQYF; CDR3 DNA: TGCGCCAGCAGCTCCCTACAGGGGCTCTCCTACGAGCAGTACTTC
J gene: TRBJ1-1; clone size: NA; D gene: NA; V gene: TRBV12-3/TRBV12-4; CDR3 protein: CASSLLMLEEAFF; CDR3 DNA: TGTGCCAGCAGTCTCCTAATGTTAGAGGAAGCTTTCTTT
J gene: TRBJ1-5; clone size: NA; D gene: NA; V gene: TRBV4-1; CDR3 protein: CASSQEGGQFNQPQHF; CDR3 DNA: TGCGCCAGCAGCCAAGAAGGTGGACAGTTTAATCAGCCCCAGCATTTT
J gene: TRBJ2-7; clone size: NA; D gene: NA; V gene: TRBV6-1; CDR3 protein: CASSEPGLGDEQYF; CDR3 DNA: TGTGCCAGCAGTGAACCTGGACTCGGCGACGAGCAGTACTTC
J gene: TRBJ2-7; clone size: NA; D gene: NA; V gene: TRBV16; CDR3 protein: CASSQSGLEQYF; CDR3 DNA: TGTGCCAGCAGCCAATCTGGGCTCGAGCAGTACTTC
J gene: TRBJ1-2; clone size: few; D gene: NA; V gene: TRBV7-9; CDR3 protein: CASSLGVAGNYGYTF; CDR3 DNA: TGTGCCAGCAGCTTAGGAGTGGCAGGGAACTATGGCTACACCTTC
J gene: TRBJ2-7; clone size: NA; D gene: TRBD1; V gene: TRBV27; CDR3 protein: CASSLDRGYNEQYF; CDR3 DNA: TGTGCCAGCAGCCTAGACAGGGGGTACAACGAGCAGTACTTC
J gene: TRBJ1-5; clone size: NA; D gene: NA; V gene: TRBV5-8; CDR3 protein: CASSLGWVFGNQPQHF; CDR3 DNA: TGTGCCAGCAGCTTGGGTTGGGTTTTTGGCAATCAGCCCCAGCATTTT
J gene: TRBJ2-1; clone size: NA; D gene: TRBD2; V gene: TRBV9; CDR3 protein: CASSDPGLAGGLAYNEQFF; CDR3 DNA: TGTGCCAGCAGCGACCCCGGACTAGCGGGAGGGTTGGCCTACAATGAGCAGTTCTTC
J gene: TRBJ1-1; clone size: NA; D gene: NA; V gene: TRBV5-5; CDR3 protein: CASSLVGDMNTEAFF; CDR3 DNA: TGTGCCAGCAGCTTGGTGGGGGACATGAACACTGAAGCTTTCTTT
J gene: TRBJ1-5; clone size: NA; D gene: TRBD1; V gene: TRBV27; CDR3 protein: CASSSSSPGDRRNQPQHF; CDR3 DNA: TGTGCCAGCAGTTCTTCTTCCCCGGGGGACAGGCGAAATCAGCCCCAGCATTTT
J gene: TRBJ2-7; clone size: NA; D gene: TRBD2; V gene: TRBV19; CDR3 protein: CASSRVSGLAGRNEQYF; CDR3 DNA: TGTGCCAGTAGTAGGGTCAGTGGACTAGCGGGGCGGAACGAGCAGTACTTC
J gene: TRBJ2-7; clone size: NA; D gene: NA; V gene: TRBV5-4; CDR3 protein: CASSFRGSSEQYF; CDR3 DNA: TGTGCCAGCAGCTTCAGAGGCAGCAGCGAGCAGTACTTC
J gene: TRBJ1-5; clone size: NA; D gene: NA; V gene: TRBV10-2; CDR3 protein: CASSDGGGFQPQHF; CDR3 DNA: TGCGCCAGCAGTGACGGTGGGGGATTTCAGCCCCAGCATTTT
J gene: TRBJ2-2; clone size: NA; D gene: TRBD2; V gene: TRBV2; CDR3 protein: CASRWGTSGVGELFF; CDR3 DNA: TGTGCCAGCAGATGGGGGACTAGCGGGGTCGGGGAGCTGTTTTTT
J gene: TRBJ1-1; clone size: NA; D gene: NA; V gene: TRBV5-1; CDR3 protein: CASSFTQGLRGTEAFF; CDR3 DNA: TGCGCCAGCAGCTTCACTCAGGGGTTAAGAGGCACTGAAGCTTTCTTT
J gene: TRBJ2-1; clone size: few; D gene: TRBD2; V gene: TRBV5-1; CDR3 protein: CASSLMGGLAGGTSYNEQFF; CDR3 DNA: TGCGCCAGCAGCTTAATGGGGGGACTAGCGGGAGGTACCTCCTACAATGAGCAGTTCTTC
J gene: TRBJ2-2; clone size: few; D gene: TRBD2; V gene: TRBV28; CDR3 protein: CATVGTSGSGGELFF; CDR3 DNA: TGTGCCACCGTCGGGACTAGCGGGAGCGGCGGGGAGCTGTTTTTT
J gene: TRBJ2-1; clone size: NA; D gene: NA; V gene: TRBV4-1; CDR3 protein: CASSLMRTAYNEQFF; CDR3 DNA: TGCGCCAGCAGCCTCATGAGGACAGCCTACAATGAGCAGTTCTTC
J gene: TRBJ2-1; clone size: NA; D gene: TRBD2; V gene: TRBV25-1; CDR3 protein: CASSELPSGRNEQFF; CDR3 DNA: TGTGCCAGCAGTGAATTGCCTAGCGGGAGGAATGAGCAGTTCTTC
J gene: TRBJ2-5; clone size: NA; D gene: NA; V gene: TRBV6-5; CDR3 protein: CASSYVGATETQYF; CDR3 DNA: TGTGCCAGCAGTTACGTCGGGGCGACGGAGACCCAGTACTTC
J gene: TRBJ1-4; clone size: NA; D gene: NA; V gene: TRBV7-8; CDR3 protein: CASSLEGGGATNEKLFF; CDR3 DNA: TGTGCCAGCAGCTTAGAGGGGGGTGGCGCAACTAATGAAAAACTGTTTTTT
J gene: TRBJ2-7; clone size: NA; D gene: NA; V gene: TRBV18; CDR3 protein: CASSPPTVSYEQYF; CDR3 DNA: TGTGCCAGCTCACCACCTACAGTTTCCTACGAGCAGTACTTC
J gene: TRBJ1-2; clone size: NA; D gene: NA; V gene: TRBV28; CDR3 protein: CASIKGPGGTGTF; CDR3 DNA: TGTGCCAGCATTAAGGGGCCTGGCGGGACGGGAACCTTC
J gene: TRBJ2-4; clone size: NA; D gene: NA; V gene: TRBV3-1/TRBV3-2; CDR3 protein: CASSPSTSFRAKNIQYF; CDR3 DNA: TGTGCCAGCAGCCCGTCAACTAGCTTTCGAGCCAAAAACATTCAGTACTTC
J gene: TRBJ2-5; clone size: NA; D gene: NA; V gene: TRBV21-1; CDR3 protein: CASSKEGRGAFRVETQYF; CDR3 DNA: TGTGCCAGCAGCAAAGAGGGACGGGGGGCTTTTAGAGTGGAGACCCAGTACTTC
J gene: TRBJ1-3; clone size: once; D gene: TRBD1; V gene: TRBV6-4; CDR3 protein: CASRDRDFGNTIYF; CDR3 DNA: TGTGCCAGCAGAGACAGGGATTTTGGAAACACCATATATTTT
J gene: TRBJ1-4; clone size: NA; D gene: NA; V gene: TRBV6-5; CDR3 protein: CASSPGREKLFF; CDR3 DNA: TGTGCCAGCAGCCCAGGGCGGGAAAAACTGTTTTTT
J gene: TRBJ2-5; clone size: NA; D gene: TRBD1; V gene: TRBV6-5; CDR3 protein: CASTGGRYQETQYF; CDR3 DNA: TGTGCCAGCACAGGGGGCCGGTACCAAGAGACCCAGTACTTC
J gene: TRBJ2-2; clone size: NA; D gene: TRBD2; V gene: TRBV5-1; CDR3 protein: CASRTSGSRAGELFF; CDR3 DNA: TGCGCCAGCAGGACTAGCGGGAGTAGGGCCGGGGAGCTGTTTTTT
J gene: TRBJ1-2; clone size: NA; D gene: TRBD1; V gene: TRBV18; CDR3 protein: CASSPPVSGGRGYTF; CDR3 DNA: TGTGCCAGCTCACCACCGGTGTCAGGGGGCCGCGGCTACACCTTC
J gene: TRBJ1-6; clone size: NA; D gene: NA; V gene: TRBV5-1; CDR3 protein: CASSLAGRGSPLHF; CDR3 DNA: TGCGCCAGCAGCTTGGCAGGGAGAGGTTCACCCCTCCACTTT
J gene: TRBJ2-2; clone size: NA; D gene: NA; V gene: TRBV11-2; CDR3 protein: CASSLGSDPTGELFF; CDR3 DNA: TGTGCCAGCAGCTTAGGTTCCGATCCCACCGGGGAGCTGTTTTTT
J gene: TRBJ2-7; clone size: NA; D gene: TRBD2; V gene: TRBV6-1; CDR3 protein: CASSEASGRGEQYF; CDR3 DNA: TGTGCCAGCAGTGAAGCCAGCGGGAGGGGGGAGCAGTACTTC
J gene: TRBJ1-5; clone size: NA; D gene: TRBD1; V gene: TRBV6-6; CDR3 protein: CASTRRDRNQPQHF; CDR3 DNA: TGTGCCAGCACTCGTCGGGACAGAAATCAGCCCCAGCATTTT
J gene: TRBJ1-1; clone size: NA; D gene: NA; V gene: TRBV6-5; CDR3 protein: CASSYSGGTEAFF; CDR3 DNA: TGTGCCAGCAGTTACTCTGGGGGAACTGAAGCTTTCTTT